The clone carrying this T cell receptor beta chain was counted a few times. The repertoire was sequenced with immunoSEQ multiplex PCR; TCRdb's copy has only in-frame clones and lacks some. In the table there are tens of thousands of clones, 82% of which are singletons. The source of the sample is a study of PD-L1 blockade in urothelial cancer. Time point given: peripheral blood 6 weeks after treatment start. V lost 8 bases to trimming and J lost 4 bases, with 14 bases between them. The CDR3 is 13 amino acids. In germline, CDR1 is SNHLY, CDR2 FYNNEI. The sequencing used PBMCs, collected around atezolizumab (anti-PD-L1) treatment. J is TRBJ1-1 and V is TRBV2; D might be TRBD1 (5 bases). This sequence originates from a man in his 70s with urothelial cancer. CDR3: CASGALGLTEAFF. Here the CDR3 DNA reads TGTGCCAGCGGGGCTCTAGGGCTCACTGAAGCTTTCTTT.